Below are 27 T cell receptor beta chains sequenced from a single sample in a study of graft-versus-host responses after intestinal transplantation. The antigens of these receptors remain unknown. Sequencing used immunoSEQ multiplex PCR; TCRdb keeps in-frame clones, though not all of them. The profile covers more than 95,000 clones, with 90% to 95% appearing a single time and around 0.17% taken by the ten largest. The sequencing here drew on unstimulated CD4+ T cells sorted from spleen or lymph node cells, taken before intestinal transplant. These receptors were taken from a human donor who received an intestinal transplant.

This chain uses TRBV5-1 with TRBJ2-5; a weak D match, TRBD1 (5 bases). The end of the DNA is better explained by TRBJ2-7, so the J call may be wrong. Germline V gene sequence: CDR1 SGHRS, CDR2 YFSETQ. The CDR3 is 16 residues long. CDR3 sequence: CASSFVGQISSYEQYF. DNA for the CDR3: TGCGCCAGCAGCTTTGTTGGACAAATAAGCTCCTACGAGCAGTACTTC.

The rearrangement links TRBV28 to TRBJ1-4; D unresolved. The CDR3 has 18 amino acids. Trimming removed 6 bases from V and 3 bases from J, with 23 bases in between. Germline V gene sequence: CDR1 MDHEN, CDR2 SYDVKM. CDR3 nucleotides: TGTGCCAGCAGCTCCGGCATTATTAAGGCGGAACCTAATGAAAAACTGTTTTTT. Amino acid sequence: CASSSGIIKAEPNEKLFF.

A single count supports this clone. This chain links TRBV2 with TRBJ1-4; D uncertain. Trimming removed 8 bases from V and 0 bases from J, with 10 bases in between. Germline-derived CDR1 and CDR2 are SNHLY and FYNNEI. The CDR3 runs 14 residues. The CDR3 DNA is TGTGCCAGCCGAGGCTGGACAACTAATGAAAAACTGTTTTTT. Protein sequence: CASRGWTTNEKLFF.

Here the CDR3 reads CASSQERGIQYF. The CDR3, as DNA: TGCGCCAGCAGCCAAGAACGAGGCATTCAGTACTTC. J is TRBJ2-4 and V is TRBV4-1; D gene ambiguous. CDR3 length: 12 amino acids. With 0 bases removed from V and 9 bases from J, the gap between germline ends came to 6 bases. Per germline, CDR1 MGHRA and CDR2 YSYEKL.

V and J are TRBV7-9 and TRBJ1-3; D perhaps matches TRBD1 (6 bases). The CDR3 is 16 amino acids. Trimming took off 5 bases at V and 0 bases at J, with 14 bases between the two ends. Looked up from germline, CDR1 is SEHNR and CDR2 is FQNEAQ (reference sequence). CDR3 residues: CASSPPSGVSGNTIYF. Written as DNA, the CDR3 is TGTGCCAGCAGCCCTCCTTCAGGGGTCTCTGGAAACACCATATATTTT.

The rearrangement links TRBV6-1 to TRBJ1-1; 8 bases match TRBD1. Germline V CDR1 and CDR2: MNHNS, SASEGT. Trimming at V came to 1 base and at J to 3 bases, leaving 4 bases not matched to a gene. This CDR3 region has 15 residues. CDR3 DNA: TGTGCCAGCAGTGAAGGGGCAGGGGGCGACACTGAAGCTTTCTTT. The encoded protein is CASSEGAGGDTEAFF.

CDR3: CASSPPGWAGDSYEQYF. In DNA form, the CDR3 reads TGTGCCAGCAGCCCCCCCGGGTGGGCGGGGGACTCCTACGAGCAGTACTTC. The gene calls are TRBV5-4 and TRBJ2-7; the match to TRBD2 covers 7 bases. From germline, CDR1 is SGHNT and CDR2 YYREEE (reference sequence). This CDR3 contains 17 residues. The ends lost 4 bases at V and 0 bases at J; junction bases unmatched: 13.

The chain employs TRBV7-9 and TRBJ1-1; D gene ambiguous. The CDR3 consists of 16 residues. The germline V and J ends were trimmed by 2 bases and 0 bases, with 13 bases remaining between them. Germline CDR1 is SEHNR and CDR2 is FQNEAQ (reference sequence). CDR3 loop: CASSLFGEGMNTEAFF. DNA of the CDR3: TGTGCCAGCAGCTTATTCGGCGAGGGTATGAACACTGAAGCTTTCTTT. The complete variable domain, with remaining parts taken from reference TRBV7-9 and TRBJ1-1, reads DTGVSQNPRHKITKRGQNVTFRCDPISEHNRLYWYRQTLGQGPEFLTYFQNEAQLEKSRLLSDRFSAERPKGSFSTLEIQRTEQGDSAMYLCASSLFGEGMNTEAFFGQGTRLTVV.

V and J are TRBV6-6 and TRBJ1-2, with D possibly being TRBD1 (5 bases). The CDR3 is 12 amino acids. The V and J ends lost 10 bases and 1 base respectively, with 10 bases between them. Germline-derived CDR1 and CDR2 are MNHNY and SVGAGI (reference sequence). The DNA for the CDR3 is TGTGCCATCCACGACAGTAACTATGGCTACACCTTC. Residues: CAIHDSNYGYTF.

The V and J genes are TRBV28 and TRBJ2-7; a possible D gene is TRBD1 (6 bases). The CDR3 sequence is 14 residues long. Germline loops: CDR1 MDHEN, CDR2 SYDVKM. V was trimmed by 5 bases and J by 2 bases, leaving 13 bases between them. CDR3: CASSRTVIPYEQYF. In nucleotides, the CDR3 is TGTGCCAGCAGTCGGACAGTAATTCCCTACGAGCAGTACTTC.

The V gene is TRBV19, the J gene TRBJ2-5; 7 bases are a match to TRBD1. There are 15 residues in the CDR3. Trimming at V came to 1 base and at J to 2 bases, leaving 4 bases not matched to a gene. CDR1 and CDR2 from the germline V gene are LNHDA and SQIVND (reference sequence). CDR3 sequence (DNA): TGTGCCAGTAGTATAGGGGGGACAGTACAAGAGACCCAGTACTTC. Translating it yields CASSIGGTVQETQYF.

This chain's CDR3 is CASSFSSGAADTQYF. The CDR3 DNA reads as TGCGCCAGCAGCTTTTCCAGCGGGGCCGCAGATACGCAGTATTTT. This chain uses TRBV5-1 with TRBJ2-3; 7 bases line up with TRBD2. V lost 2 bases to trimming and J lost 4 bases; unmatched junction nucleotides: 7. Germline lookup yields CDR1 SGHRS and CDR2 YFSETQ. The CDR3 totals 15 residues.

The chain is built from TRBV5-1 and TRBJ2-5, with 7 nucleotides matching TRBD1. The CDR3 loop spans 14 amino acids. Trimming cost V 4 bases and J 5 bases; bases outside gene matches: 8. The germline gives CDR1 SGHRS, CDR2 YFSETQ. CDR3 in DNA: TGCGCCAGCAGCCCGACAGGGTTGAGGGAGACCCAGTACTTC. Residues: CASSPTGLRETQYF.

The chain couples TRBV7-2 to TRBJ2-3; D is unclear. The V end was cut by 4 bases, the J end by 4 bases, with 15 bases between. CDR1 is SGHTA and CDR2 is FQGNSA in the germline V gene. This CDR3 region has 15 residues. This CDR3 reads CASSSDPRRSDTQYF. For the CDR3, the DNA is TGTGCCAGCAGCTCCGACCCCCGGCGGTCAGATACGCAGTATTTT. The full variable domain, its missing parts supplied by reference TRBV7-2 and TRBJ2-3, is GAGVSQSPSNKVTEKGKDVELRCDPISGHTALYWYRQSLGQGLEFLIYFQGNSAPDKSGLPSDRFSAERTGGSVSTLTIQRTQQEDSAVYLCASSSDPRRSDTQYFGPGTRLTVL.

This sequence joins TRBV30 and TRBJ1-5; the D gene is possibly TRBD1 (6 bases). The V end was cut by 0 bases, the J end by 4 bases, with 10 bases between. The CDR3 consists of 14 residues. Germline V gene sequence: CDR1 GTSNPN, CDR2 SVGIG (reference sequence). The CDR3 spells CAWSVSQGNQPQHF. The CDR3 region has the DNA TGTGCCTGGAGTGTATCCCAGGGGAATCAGCCCCAGCATTTT.

This clone has only one observation. V usage is TRBV27 and J usage is TRBJ1-3; 7 bases align to TRBD1. The CDR3 loop spans 19 amino acids. Germline lookup yields CDR1 MNHEY and CDR2 SMNVEV (reference sequence). V lost 1 base to trimming and J lost 3 bases; unmatched junction nucleotides: 15. CDR3 nucleotide sequence: TGTGCCAGCAGTTTATTCGGGACAGCCGGTCAGGGGTATGGAAACACCATATATTTT. Translated: CASSLFGTAGQGYGNTIYF.

CDR3 DNA: TGTGCCAGCAGCTCAGGGGGCACGAACACTGAAGCTTTCTTT. It yields the protein CASSSGGTNTEAFF. The chain links TRBV7-2 to TRBJ1-1; 8 positions match TRBD1. The CDR3 runs 14 residues. V dropped 4 bases and J dropped 1; count of bases not matched to a gene: 2. Germline V gene lookup returns CDR1 SGHTA and CDR2 FQGNSA.

This clone has only one observation. The chain links TRBV19 to TRBJ1-5, with a possible D match to TRBD1 (5 bases). The CDR3 loop spans 13 amino acids. Germline CDR1 and CDR2: LNHDA and SQIVND (reference sequence). V dropped 5 bases and J dropped 3 bases, with 8 bases sitting between them. Here the CDR3 reads CASSGAYNQPQHF. CDR3 DNA sequence: TGTGCCAGTAGTGGGGCGTACAATCAGCCCCAGCATTTT. The whole variable domain, remainder taken from reference TRBV19 and TRBJ1-5, is DGGITQSPKYLFRKEGQNVTLSCEQNLNHDAMYWYRQDPGQGLRLIYYSQIVNDFQKGDIAEGYSVSREKKESFPLTVTSAQKNPTAFYLCASSGAYNQPQHFGDGTRLSIL.

The chain uses TRBV7-6 and TRBJ2-5; 9 positions agree with TRBD1. The V gene end was trimmed by 4 bases and the J gene end by 4 bases; junction bases not matched to a gene: 7. The CDR3 totals 15 residues. Germline V gene data show CDR1 as SGHVS and CDR2 as FNYEAQ. Here the CDR3 DNA reads TGTGCCAGCAGCTCTGGGACAGGGCGCCGAGAGACCCAGTACTTC. Translated: CASSSGTGRRETQYF.

The chain is built from TRBV9 and TRBJ1-5; D not resolved. CDR1 is SGDLS, CDR2 YYNGEE, per germline. This CDR3 is built from 12 residues. V lost 3 bases and J 6 bases, leaving 7 bases between the germline ends. The CDR3 coding sequence is TGTGCCAGCAGCGCCCCCATTCAGCCCCAGCATTTT. Its protein product is CASSAPIQPQHF.

The V and J genes are TRBV15 and TRBJ2-3, with 8 bases that match TRBD2. Trimming cost V 0 bases and J 4 bases; bases outside gene matches: 6. Looked up from germline, CDR1 is LNHNV and CDR2 is YYDKDF (reference sequence). CDR3 length: 16 amino acids. The CDR3 sequence is CATSRDLGLEPDTQYF. CDR3 bases: TGTGCCACCAGCAGAGACTTGGGACTAGAGCCAGATACGCAGTATTTT.

The gene calls are TRBV5-1 and TRBJ1-2; D uncertain. V was pared by 1 base and J by 0 bases, with 4 bases between. Germline V CDR1 and CDR2: SGHRS, YFSETQ. CDR3 length: 13 residues. CDR3 nucleotides: TGCGCCAGCAGCTTGCCAGCTAACTATGGCTACACCTTC. This codes for CASSLPANYGYTF.

The chain combines TRBV7-7 with TRBJ1-5, with 7 bases matching TRBD1. CDR3 length: 13 amino acids. Germline trimming cut 1 base from V and 6 bases from J; bases unmatched to any gene: 0. Germline CDR1 is SSHAT and CDR2 is FNYEAQ (reference sequence). This CDR3 reads CASSLGQGQPQHF. Written as DNA, the CDR3 is TGTGCCAGCAGCTTAGGACAGGGTCAGCCCCAGCATTTT.

This clone appeared a single time. The chain combines TRBV5-1 with TRBJ1-1; D possibly corresponds to TRBD1 (6 bases). The length of the CDR3 is 14 residues. Trimming cost V 9 bases and J 3 bases, with 18 bases left between them. Germline CDR1 SGHRS, CDR2 YFSETQ. For the CDR3, the DNA is TGCGCCACCGCGCTCCAGGGGTCGGACACTGAAGCTTTCTTT. Protein sequence: CATALQGSDTEAFF.

The count of this clone is one. The J gene is TRBJ2-7, the V gene TRBV6-5, with 8 nucleotides matching TRBD1. Germline V gene sequence: CDR1 MNHEY, CDR2 SVGAGI. This CDR3 contains 14 residues. Trimming removed 7 bases from V and 2 bases from J; junction bases left unmatched: 7. DNA of the CDR3: TGTGCCAGCAACTCCCAGGGGGCTCCCTACGAGCAGTACTTC. It is translated as CASNSQGAPYEQYF.

The CDR3 loop is CASTLVRGQGGYGYTF. As DNA, the CDR3 is TGTGCCAGCACTTTAGTTAGGGGACAGGGGGGCTATGGCTACACCTTC. The V gene is TRBV7-2, the J gene TRBJ1-2; TRBD1 agrees at 11 bases. V gave up 7 bases and J gave up 4 bases; unmatched junction bases: 11. Germline CDR1 SGHTA, CDR2 FQGNSA. The CDR3 is 16 amino acids. Filled out from reference TRBV7-2 and TRBJ1-2, the complete variable domain reads GAGVSQSPSNKVTEKGKDVELRCDPISGHTALYWYRQSLGQGLEFLIYFQGNSAPDKSGLPSDRFSAERTGGSVSTLTIQRTQQEDSAVYLCASTLVRGQGGYGYTFGSGTRLTVV.

This clone was found a few times. This chain joins TRBV5-1 and TRBJ1-1; the match to TRBD1 covers 10 bases. Germline trimming cut 0 bases from V and 8 bases from J; bases unmatched to any gene: 1. The CDR3 has 13 amino acids. The germline gives CDR1 SGHRS, CDR2 YFSETQ. In DNA, the CDR3 is TGCGCCAGCAGCTTGGGACAGGGGGCCGAAGCTTTCTTT. It encodes CASSLGQGAEAFF.